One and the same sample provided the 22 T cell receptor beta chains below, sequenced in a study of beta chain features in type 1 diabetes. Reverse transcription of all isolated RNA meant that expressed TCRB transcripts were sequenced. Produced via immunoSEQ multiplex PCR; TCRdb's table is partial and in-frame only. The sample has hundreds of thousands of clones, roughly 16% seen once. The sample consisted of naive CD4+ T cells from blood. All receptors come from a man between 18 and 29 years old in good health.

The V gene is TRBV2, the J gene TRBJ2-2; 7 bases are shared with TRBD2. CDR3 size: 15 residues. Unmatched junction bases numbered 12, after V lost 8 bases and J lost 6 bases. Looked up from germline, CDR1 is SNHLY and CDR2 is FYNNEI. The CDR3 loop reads CASGGPRTRSGELFF. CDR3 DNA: TGTGCCAGCGGGGGACCTAGGACTAGGTCCGGGGAGCTGTTTTTT. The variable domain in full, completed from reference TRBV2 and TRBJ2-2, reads EPEVTQTPSHQVTQMGQEVILRCVPISNHLYFYWYRQILGQKVEFLVSFYNNEISEKSEIFDDQFSVERPDGSNFTLKIRSTKLEDSAMYFCASGGPRTRSGELFFGEGSRLTVL.

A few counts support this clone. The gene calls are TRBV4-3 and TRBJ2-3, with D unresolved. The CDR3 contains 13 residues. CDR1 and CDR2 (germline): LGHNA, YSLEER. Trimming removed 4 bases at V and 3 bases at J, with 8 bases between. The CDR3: CASSPGPTDTQYF. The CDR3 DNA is TGCGCCAGCAGCCCCGGACCGACAGATACGCAGTATTTT.

Here the CDR3 DNA reads TGTGCCAGCAGCTTAGGCATACGGGGCGAGCAGTACTTC. The encoded protein is CASSLGIRGEQYF. The gene calls are TRBV11-3 and TRBJ2-7, with D perhaps TRBD2 (5 bases). Trimming removed 1 base from V and 6 bases from J, with 10 bases in between. This CDR3 contains 13 residues. The germline CDR1 and CDR2 sequences are SGHNT and YENEEA.

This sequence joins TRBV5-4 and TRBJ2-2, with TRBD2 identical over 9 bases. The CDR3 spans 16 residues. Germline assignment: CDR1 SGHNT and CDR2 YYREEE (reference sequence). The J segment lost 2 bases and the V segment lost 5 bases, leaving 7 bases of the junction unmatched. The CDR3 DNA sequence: TGTGCCAGCAGACCCGGGACTAGCAGTAACACCGGGGAGCTGTTTTTT. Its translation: CASRPGTSSNTGELFF. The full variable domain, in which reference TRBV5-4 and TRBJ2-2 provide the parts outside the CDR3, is ETGVTQSPTHLIKTRGQQVTLRCSSQSGHNTVSWYQQALGQGPQFIFQYYREEENGRGNFPPRFSGLQFPNYSSELNVNALELDDSALYLCASRPGTSSNTGELFFGEGSRLTVL.

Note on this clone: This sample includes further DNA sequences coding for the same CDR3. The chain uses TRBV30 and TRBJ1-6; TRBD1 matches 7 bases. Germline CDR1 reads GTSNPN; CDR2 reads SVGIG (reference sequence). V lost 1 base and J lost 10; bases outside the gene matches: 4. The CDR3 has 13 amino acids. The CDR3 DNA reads TGTGCCTGGAGTGGGCAGGGGGGATCACCCCTCCACTTT. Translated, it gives CAWSGQGGSPLHF.

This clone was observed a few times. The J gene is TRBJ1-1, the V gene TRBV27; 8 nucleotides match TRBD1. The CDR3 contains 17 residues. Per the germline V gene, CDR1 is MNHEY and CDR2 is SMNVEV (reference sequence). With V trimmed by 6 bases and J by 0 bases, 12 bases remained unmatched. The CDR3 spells CASRGERDRNLNTEAFF. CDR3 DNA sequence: TGTGCCAGCAGGGGAGAAAGGGACAGGAATTTGAACACTGAAGCTTTCTTT.

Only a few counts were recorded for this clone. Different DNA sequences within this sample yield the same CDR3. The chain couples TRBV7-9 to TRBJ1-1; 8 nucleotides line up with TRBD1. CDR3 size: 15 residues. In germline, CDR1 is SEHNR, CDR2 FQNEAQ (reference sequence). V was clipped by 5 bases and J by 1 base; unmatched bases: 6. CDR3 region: CASSPRQGSNTEAFF. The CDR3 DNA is TGTGCCAGCAGCCCCCGACAGGGGTCGAACACTGAAGCTTTCTTT.

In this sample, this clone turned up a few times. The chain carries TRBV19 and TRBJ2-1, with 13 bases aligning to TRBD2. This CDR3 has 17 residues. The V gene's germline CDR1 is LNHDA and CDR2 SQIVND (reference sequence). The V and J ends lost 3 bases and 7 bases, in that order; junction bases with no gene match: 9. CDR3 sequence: CASSMARGTSGNNEQFF. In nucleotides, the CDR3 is TGTGCCAGTAGTATGGCTCGCGGGACTAGCGGGAATAATGAGCAGTTCTTC.

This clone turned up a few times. CDR3 in DNA: TGCGCCAGCAGCGGGGGCGAAGGGGCCAACGTCCTGACTTTC. Protein sequence: CASSGGEGANVLTF. The chain joins TRBV5-1 to TRBJ2-6; the D gene is possibly TRBD1 (6 bases). In germline, CDR1 is SGHRS, CDR2 YFSETQ. CDR3 length: 14 residues. The V end was cut by 4 bases, the J end by 4 bases, with 9 bases between. The complete variable domain, with remaining parts taken from reference TRBV5-1 and TRBJ2-6, reads KAGVTQTPRYLIKTRGQQVTLSCSPISGHRSVSWYQQTPGQGLQFLFEYFSETQRNKGNFPGRFSGRQFSNSRSEMNVSTLELGDSALYLCASSGGEGANVLTFGAGSRLTVL.

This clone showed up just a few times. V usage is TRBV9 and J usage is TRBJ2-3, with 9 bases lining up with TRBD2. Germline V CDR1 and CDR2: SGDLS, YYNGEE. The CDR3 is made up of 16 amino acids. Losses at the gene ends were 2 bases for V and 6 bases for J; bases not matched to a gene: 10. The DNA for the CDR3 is TGTGCCAGCAGCGTGACCCCGACTAGCGGACAGGATACGCAGTATTTT. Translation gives CASSVTPTSGQDTQYF.

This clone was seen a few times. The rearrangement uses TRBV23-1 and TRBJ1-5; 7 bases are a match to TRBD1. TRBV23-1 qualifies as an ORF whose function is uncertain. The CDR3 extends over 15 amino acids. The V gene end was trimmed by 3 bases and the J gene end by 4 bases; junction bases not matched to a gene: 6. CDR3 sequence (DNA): TGCGCCAGCAGTCACCAAGACAGGGCTAATCAGCCCCAGCATTTT. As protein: CASSHQDRANQPQHF.

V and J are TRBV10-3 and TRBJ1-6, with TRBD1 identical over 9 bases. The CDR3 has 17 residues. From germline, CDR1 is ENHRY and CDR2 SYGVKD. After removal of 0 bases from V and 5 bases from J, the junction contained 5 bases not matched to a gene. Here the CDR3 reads CAISESPGTGNNSPLHF. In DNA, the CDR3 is TGTGCCATCAGTGAGTCGCCCGGGACAGGGAATAATTCACCCCTCCACTTT.

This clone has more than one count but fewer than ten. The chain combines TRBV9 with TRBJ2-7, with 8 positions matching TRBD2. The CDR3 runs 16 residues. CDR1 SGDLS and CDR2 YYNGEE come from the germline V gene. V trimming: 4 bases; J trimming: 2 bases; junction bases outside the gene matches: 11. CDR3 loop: CASSPEATGGPYEQYF. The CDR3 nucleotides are TGTGCCAGCAGCCCCGAAGCAACGGGAGGGCCCTACGAGCAGTACTTC.

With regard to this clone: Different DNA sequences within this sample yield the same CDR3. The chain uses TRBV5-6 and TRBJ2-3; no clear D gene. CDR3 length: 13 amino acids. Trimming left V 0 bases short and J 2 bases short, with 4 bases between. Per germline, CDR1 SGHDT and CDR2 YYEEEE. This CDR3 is CASSLVSTDTQYF. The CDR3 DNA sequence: TGTGCCAGCAGCTTGGTATCCACAGATACGCAGTATTTT.

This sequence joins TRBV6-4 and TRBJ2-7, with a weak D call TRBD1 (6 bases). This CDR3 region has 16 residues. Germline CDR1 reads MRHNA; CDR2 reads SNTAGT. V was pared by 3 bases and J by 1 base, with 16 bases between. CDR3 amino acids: CASSERPGAESYEQYF. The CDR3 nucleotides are TGTGCCAGCAGTGAGAGGCCAGGGGCCGAATCCTACGAGCAGTACTTC.

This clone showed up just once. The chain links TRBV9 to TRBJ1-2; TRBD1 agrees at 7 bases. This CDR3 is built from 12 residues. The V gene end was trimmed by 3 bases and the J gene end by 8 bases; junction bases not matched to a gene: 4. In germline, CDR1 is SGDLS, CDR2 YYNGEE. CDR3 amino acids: CASSDRGSGYTF. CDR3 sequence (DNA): TGTGCCAGCAGCGACAGGGGAAGCGGCTACACCTTC.

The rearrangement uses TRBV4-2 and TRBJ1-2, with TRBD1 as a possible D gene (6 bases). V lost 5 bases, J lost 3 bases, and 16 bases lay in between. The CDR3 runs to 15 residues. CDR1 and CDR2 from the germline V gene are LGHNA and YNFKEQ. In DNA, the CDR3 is TGTGCCAGCAGCAAGCGGGACACACCCGACTATGGCTACACCTTC. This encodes CASSKRDTPDYGYTF.

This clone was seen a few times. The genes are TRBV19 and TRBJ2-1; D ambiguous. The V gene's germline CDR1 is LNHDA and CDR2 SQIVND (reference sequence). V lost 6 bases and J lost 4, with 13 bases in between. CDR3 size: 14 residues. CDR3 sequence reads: CASRVSLAYNEQFF. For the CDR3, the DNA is TGTGCCAGTAGAGTGAGCCTCGCGTACAATGAGCAGTTCTTC.

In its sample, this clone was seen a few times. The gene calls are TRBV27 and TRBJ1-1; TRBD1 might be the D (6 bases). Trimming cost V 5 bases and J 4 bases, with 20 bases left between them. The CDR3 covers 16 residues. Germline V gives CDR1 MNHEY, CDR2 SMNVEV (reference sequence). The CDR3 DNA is TGTGCCAGCAGTCCGAGGGGGATGCCCCGCGGCACTGAAGCTTTCTTT. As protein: CASSPRGMPRGTEAFF.

The CDR3 DNA follows: TGTGCCAGCAGCCTCGGACAGGCCAGGAATTCACCCCTCCACTTT. Translated, it gives CASSLGQARNSPLHF. This sequence joins TRBV27 and TRBJ1-6; 7 bases match TRBD1. The CDR3 loop spans 15 amino acids. V trimming: 6 bases; J trimming: 7 bases; junction bases outside the gene matches: 9. In germline, CDR1 is MNHEY, CDR2 SMNVEV (reference sequence).

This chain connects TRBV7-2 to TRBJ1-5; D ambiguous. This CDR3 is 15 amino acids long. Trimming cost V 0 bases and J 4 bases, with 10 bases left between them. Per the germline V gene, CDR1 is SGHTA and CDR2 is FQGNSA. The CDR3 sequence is CASSLAGSMNQPQHF. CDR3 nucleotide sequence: TGTGCCAGCAGCTTAGCGGGGTCTATGAATCAGCCCCAGCATTTT.

For the CDR3, the DNA is TGTGCCAGTAGTATGGAGGCTGCAGGAGAGACCCAGTACTTC. Protein sequence: CASSMEAAGETQYF. The V and J genes are TRBV19 and TRBJ2-5; maybe TRBD2 (5 bases). Trimming left V 3 bases short and J 4 bases short, with 12 bases between. Germline V gene sequence: CDR1 LNHDA, CDR2 SQIVND (reference sequence). The CDR3 is made up of 14 amino acids.